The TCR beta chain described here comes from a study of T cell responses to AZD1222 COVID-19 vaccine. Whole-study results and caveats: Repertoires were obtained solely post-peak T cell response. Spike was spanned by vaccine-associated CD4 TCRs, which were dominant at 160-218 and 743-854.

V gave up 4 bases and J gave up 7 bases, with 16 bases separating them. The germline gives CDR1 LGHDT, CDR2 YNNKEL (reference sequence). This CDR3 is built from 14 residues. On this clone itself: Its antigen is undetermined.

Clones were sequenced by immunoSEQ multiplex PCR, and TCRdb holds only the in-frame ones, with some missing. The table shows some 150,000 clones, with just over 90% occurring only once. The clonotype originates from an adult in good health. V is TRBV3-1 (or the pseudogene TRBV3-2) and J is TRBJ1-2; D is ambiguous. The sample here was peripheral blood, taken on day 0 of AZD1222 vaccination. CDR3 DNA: TGTGCCAGCAGCCCCGAACCCGTCGGCGGTGGCTACACCTTC. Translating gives CASSPEPVGGGYTF.